This T cell receptor beta chain appears in the sequencing data of a study of blood T cell repertoires in COVID-19. Study overall: Researchers got acute and convalescent COVID-19 samples from the United States, Italy and Spain. T cells, B-cell-depleted T cells, or PBMCs provided the cDNA or gDNA that served as material.

The CDR3 extends over 16 amino acids. Germline CDR1 reads SGHRS; CDR2 reads YFSETQ. J gave up 4 bases and V 0 bases, and 3 bases lay outside the gene matches. Using immunoSEQ multiplex PCR, the repertoire was profiled, and TCRdb retains in-frame clones only, with some absent. The data hold some 200,000 clones, with 70% to 90% observed a single time. This clonotype was obtained from an elderly woman with acute or convalescent COVID-19. The sequenced sample consisted of peripheral blood. This rearrangement joins TRBV5-1 to TRBJ2-3, with 12 nucleotides matching TRBD2. CDR3 DNA sequence: TGCGCCAGCAGCTTGGGACTAGCGGGAGTTGCAGATACGCAGTATTTT. Translating it yields CASSLGLAGVADTQYF.